This TCR beta chain was sequenced during a study of blood T cell repertoires in COVID-19. Study-wide context: COVID-19 samples, acute and convalescent, were from the United States, Italy and Spain. From T cells, B-cell-depleted T cells, or PBMCs came the material, which was cDNA or gDNA.

The CDR3 is 13 amino acids. Germline V CDR1 and CDR2: SGDLS, YYNGEE. Original methodology: Amplification of reference gene primers provided the estimated nucleated cell counts. Clones were sequenced by immunoSEQ multiplex PCR, and TCRdb holds only the in-frame ones, with some missing. The DNA gave D and trimming, while V, J and clone size come from that table. The sample lists 300,000 to 350,000 clones; approximately 85% were seen once. A note on this clone: Its ends do not fully match the called genes, so a read error is possible.

The sequence came from a man aged 30-40 years who had recovered from COVID-19. The rearrangement links TRBV9 to TRBJ1-1; D is possibly TRBD1 (6 bases). The specimen sequenced was PBMCs or T cells enriched from blood (not recorded which). In DNA, the CDR3 is TGTGCCAGCAACGTAGAAGGGGGCACTGAAGCTTTCTTT. Encoded protein: CASNVEGGTEAFF. Together with reference TRBV9 and TRBJ1-1, the CDR3 gives the full variable domain: DSGVTQTPKHLITATGQRVTLRCSPRSGDLSVYWYQQSLDQGLQFLIQYYNGEERAKGNILERFSAQQFPDLHSELNLSSLELGDSALYFCASNVEGGTEAFFGQGTRLTVV.